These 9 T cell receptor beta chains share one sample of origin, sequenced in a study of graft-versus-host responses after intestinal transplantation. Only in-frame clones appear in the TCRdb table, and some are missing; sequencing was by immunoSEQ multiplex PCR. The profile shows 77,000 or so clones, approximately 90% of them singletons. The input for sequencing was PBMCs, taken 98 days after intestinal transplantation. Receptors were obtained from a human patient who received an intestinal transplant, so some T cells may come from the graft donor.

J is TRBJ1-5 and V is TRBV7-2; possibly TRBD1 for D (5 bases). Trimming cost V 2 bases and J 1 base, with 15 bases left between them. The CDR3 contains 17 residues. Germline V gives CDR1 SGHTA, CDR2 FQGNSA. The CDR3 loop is CASSLLGGGMSNQPQHF. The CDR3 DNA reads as TGTGCCAGCAGCTTACTGGGGGGAGGGATGAGCAATCAGCCCCAGCATTTT.

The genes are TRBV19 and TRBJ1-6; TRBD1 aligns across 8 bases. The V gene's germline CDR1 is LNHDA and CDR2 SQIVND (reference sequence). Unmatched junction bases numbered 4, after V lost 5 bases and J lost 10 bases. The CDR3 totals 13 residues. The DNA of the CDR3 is TGTGCCAGTAGTCGACAGGGGCAGTCACCCCTCCACTTT. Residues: CASSRQGQSPLHF.

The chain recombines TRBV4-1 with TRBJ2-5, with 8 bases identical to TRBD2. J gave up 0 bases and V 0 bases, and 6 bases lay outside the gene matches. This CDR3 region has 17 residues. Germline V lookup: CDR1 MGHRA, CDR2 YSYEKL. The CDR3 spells CASSQDRASGYQETQYF. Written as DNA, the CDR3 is TGCGCCAGCAGCCAAGATAGGGCTAGCGGGTACCAAGAGACCCAGTACTTC.

The DNA for the CDR3 is TGTGCCTGGAGTAGACTAGCCTCCGGAGGAGATACGCAGTATTTT. Translated: CAWSRLASGGDTQYF. The V and J genes are TRBV30 and TRBJ2-3; 7 bases align to TRBD2. The germline gives CDR1 GTSNPN, CDR2 SVGIG (reference sequence). The CDR3 has 15 amino acids. The V gene end was trimmed by 2 bases and the J gene end by 5 bases; junction bases not matched to a gene: 10.

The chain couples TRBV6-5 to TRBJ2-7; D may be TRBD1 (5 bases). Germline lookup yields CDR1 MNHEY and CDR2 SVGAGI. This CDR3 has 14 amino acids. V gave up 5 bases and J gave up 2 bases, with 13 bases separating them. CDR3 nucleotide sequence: TGTGCCAGCAGTAACCCCGGACAAGCCTACGAGCAGTACTTC. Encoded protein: CASSNPGQAYEQYF.

The CDR3 DNA reads as TGCAGCCCCCCTGGGACGGCGAAAGAGACCCAGTACTTC. It translates to CSPPGTAKETQYF. The rearrangement uses TRBV29-1 and TRBJ2-5; D is perhaps TRBD1 or TRBD2 (5 bases each). Germline V CDR1 and CDR2: SQVTM, ANQGSEA. Trimming shortened V by 8 bases and J by 3 bases, and 16 bases separated the two germline ends. The CDR3 contains 13 residues.

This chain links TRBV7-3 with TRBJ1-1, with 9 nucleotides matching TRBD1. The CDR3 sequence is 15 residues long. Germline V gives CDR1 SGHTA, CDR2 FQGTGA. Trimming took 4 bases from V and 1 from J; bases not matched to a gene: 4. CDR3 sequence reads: CASSSTGGGNTEAFF. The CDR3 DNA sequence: TGTGCCAGCAGCTCCACAGGGGGCGGGAACACTGAAGCTTTCTTT. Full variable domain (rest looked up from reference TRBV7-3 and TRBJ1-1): GAGVSQTPSNKVTEKGKYVELRCDPISGHTALYWYRQSLGQGPEFLIYFQGTGAADDSGLPNDRFFAVRPEGSVSTLKIQRTERGDSAVYLCASSSTGGGNTEAFFGQGTRLTVV.

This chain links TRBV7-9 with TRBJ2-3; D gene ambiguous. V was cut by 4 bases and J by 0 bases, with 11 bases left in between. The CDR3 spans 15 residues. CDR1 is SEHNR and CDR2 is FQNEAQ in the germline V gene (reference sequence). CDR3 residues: CASSCFWASTDTQYF. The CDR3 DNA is TGTGCCAGCAGCTGTTTTTGGGCTAGCACAGATACGCAGTATTTT.

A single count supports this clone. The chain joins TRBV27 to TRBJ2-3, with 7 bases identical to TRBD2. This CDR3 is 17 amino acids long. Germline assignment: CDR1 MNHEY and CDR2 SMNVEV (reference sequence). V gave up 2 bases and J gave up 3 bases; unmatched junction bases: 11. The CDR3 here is CASSLSQAGVVTDTQYF. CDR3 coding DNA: TGTGCCAGCAGTTTAAGTCAGGCGGGAGTAGTTACAGATACGCAGTATTTT.